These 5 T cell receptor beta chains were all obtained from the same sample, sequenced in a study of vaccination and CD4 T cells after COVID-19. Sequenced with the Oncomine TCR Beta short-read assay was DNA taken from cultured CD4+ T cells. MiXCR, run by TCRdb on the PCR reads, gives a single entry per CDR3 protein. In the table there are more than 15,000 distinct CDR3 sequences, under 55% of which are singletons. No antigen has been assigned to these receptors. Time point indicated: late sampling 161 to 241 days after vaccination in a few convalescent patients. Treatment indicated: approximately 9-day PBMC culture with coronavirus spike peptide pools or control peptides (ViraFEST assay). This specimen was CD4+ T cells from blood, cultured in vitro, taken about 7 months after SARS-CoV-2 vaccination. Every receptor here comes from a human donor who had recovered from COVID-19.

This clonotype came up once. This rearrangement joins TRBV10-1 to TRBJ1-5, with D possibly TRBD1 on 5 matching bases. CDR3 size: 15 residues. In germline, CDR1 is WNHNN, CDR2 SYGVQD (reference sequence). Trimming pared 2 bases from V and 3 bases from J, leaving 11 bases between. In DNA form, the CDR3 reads TGCGCCAGCAGTGAGAGGCAGGGACCCAATCAGCCCCAGCATTTT. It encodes CASSERQGPNQPQHF.

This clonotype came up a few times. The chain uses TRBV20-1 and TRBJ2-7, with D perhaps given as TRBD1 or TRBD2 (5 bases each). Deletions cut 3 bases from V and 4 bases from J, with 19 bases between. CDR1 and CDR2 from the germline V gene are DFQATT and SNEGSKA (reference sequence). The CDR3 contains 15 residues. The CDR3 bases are TGCAGTGCTAGTCCCCATTCCGGGACGGATTACGAGCAGTACTTC. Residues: CSASPHSGTDYEQYF.

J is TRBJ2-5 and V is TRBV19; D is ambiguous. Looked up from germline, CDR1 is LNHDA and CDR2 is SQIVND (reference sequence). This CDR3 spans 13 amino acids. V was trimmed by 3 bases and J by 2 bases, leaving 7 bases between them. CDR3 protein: CASSMRQQETQYF. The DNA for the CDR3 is TGTGCCAGTAGTATGCGACAACAAGAGACCCAGTACTTC.

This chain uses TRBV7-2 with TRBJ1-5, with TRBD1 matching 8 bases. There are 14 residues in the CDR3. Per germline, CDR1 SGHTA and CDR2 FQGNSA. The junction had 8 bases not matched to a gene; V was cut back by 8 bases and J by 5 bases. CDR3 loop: CASGPGGGYQPQHF. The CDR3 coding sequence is TGTGCCAGCGGCCCAGGGGGCGGATATCAGCCCCAGCATTTT.

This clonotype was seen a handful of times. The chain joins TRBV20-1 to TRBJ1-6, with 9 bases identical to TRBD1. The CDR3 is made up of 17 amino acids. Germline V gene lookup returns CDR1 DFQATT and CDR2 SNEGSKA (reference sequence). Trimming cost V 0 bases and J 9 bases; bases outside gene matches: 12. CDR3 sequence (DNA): TGCAGTGCTAGAGAGGGAGCAATACAGGGGGCGGGTTCACCCCTCCACTTT. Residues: CSAREGAIQGAGSPLHF.